This TCR beta chain was found in a study of OX40 agonist ivuxolimab in advanced cancers. TCRdb's table, derived via immunoSEQ multiplex PCR, lists solely in-frame clones and lacks some. The sample has about 63,000 clones; approximately 90% are singletons. The specimen comprised CD4+ or CD8+ T cells sorted from blood, sampled in a trial of the OX40 agonist ivuxolimab. The source of this sequence is an adult with an advanced solid tumor such as melanoma, head and neck, liver or kidney cancer.

CDR3 in DNA: TGTGCCAGTAGTATAGATCCCTGGGCAGGCAAGATGAACACTGAAGCTTTCTTT. This sequence encodes CASSIDPWAGKMNTEAFF. This chain joins TRBV19 and TRBJ1-1; D call uncertain. V was cut by 0 bases and J by 0 bases, with 17 bases left in between. This CDR3 is 18 amino acids long. CDR1 is LNHDA, CDR2 SQIVND, per germline (reference sequence).